The 6 T cell receptor beta chains presented below share a single source sample, sequenced in a study of T-cell memory formation after mild COVID-19. TCRdb ran MiXCR on the 5' RACE reads and lists one entry per CDR3 protein. Of hundreds of thousands of distinct CDR3 sequences in the sample, less than 20% are singletons; the top ten hold approximately 20%. The sequencing input was PBMCs or a T cell subset sorted from them (not recorded which). These receptors originate from a man between 18 and 35 years old who had mild COVID-19 (a few samples of this study predate the infection). Cell type and time point are not known.

This clonotype came up a few times. The J gene is TRBJ2-2, the V gene TRBV9; D not certain. The germline V gene has CDR1 SGDLS and CDR2 YYNGEE. Trimming took off 0 bases at V and 9 bases at J, with 6 bases between the two ends. The CDR3 contains 12 residues. In nucleotides, the CDR3 is TGTGCCAGCAGCGTAGAAGGGTGGGAGCTGTTTTTT. It translates to CASSVEGWELFF.

This clonotype appeared many times. The chain couples TRBV5-4 to TRBJ2-2, with 7 bases aligning to TRBD1. Trimming at V came to 6 bases and at J to 5 bases, leaving 4 bases not matched to a gene. The CDR3 is 13 residues long. CDR1 and CDR2 (germline): SGHNT, YYREEE (reference sequence). The CDR3 protein is CASIKQGTGELFF. The CDR3 region has the DNA TGTGCCAGCATAAAACAGGGGACCGGGGAGCTGTTTTTT.

This clonotype came up a few times. The chain links TRBV6-5 to TRBJ2-5, with D possibly TRBD2 on 6 matching bases. The CDR3 length is 16 residues. Germline CDR1 reads MNHEY; CDR2 reads SVGAGI. V gave up 6 bases and J gave up 2 bases, with 19 bases separating them. The CDR3 DNA reads TGTGCCAGCAGCCCCCGGGACTCAGGCACTCAAGAGACCCAGTACTTC. It yields the protein CASSPRDSGTQETQYF.

The chain has TRBV5-1 and TRBJ2-7; the D gene is possibly TRBD1 (5 bases). CDR3 size: 15 residues. CDR1 SGHRS and CDR2 YFSETQ come from the germline V gene. Deletions cut 0 bases from V and 2 bases from J, with 12 bases between. The CDR3 loop reads CASSLGGREAYEQYV. The CDR3 DNA follows: TGCGCCAGCAGCTTGGGGGGCAGAGAGGCCTACGAGCAGTACGTC.

The V and J genes are TRBV20-1 and TRBJ2-7; D not certain. Trimming took off 0 bases at V and 4 bases at J, with 10 bases between the two ends. Germline V gene lookup returns CDR1 DFQATT and CDR2 SNEGSKA (reference sequence). The CDR3 runs to 13 residues. The CDR3 bases are TGCAGTGCTAGAGATGGGAACAAGTACGAGCAGTACTTC. It is translated as CSARDGNKYEQYF.

V usage is TRBV7-9 and J usage is TRBJ2-3; 10 nucleotides line up with TRBD2. The CDR3 has 19 residues. The germline gives CDR1 SEHNR, CDR2 FQNEAQ (reference sequence). V lost 5 bases to trimming and J lost 4 bases; unmatched junction nucleotides: 18. The CDR3 DNA reads TGTGCCAGCAGCCAGACTCGGCTAGCGGGGGCCCCAAGGGCAGATACGCAGTATTTT. Translated, it gives CASSQTRLAGAPRADTQYF.